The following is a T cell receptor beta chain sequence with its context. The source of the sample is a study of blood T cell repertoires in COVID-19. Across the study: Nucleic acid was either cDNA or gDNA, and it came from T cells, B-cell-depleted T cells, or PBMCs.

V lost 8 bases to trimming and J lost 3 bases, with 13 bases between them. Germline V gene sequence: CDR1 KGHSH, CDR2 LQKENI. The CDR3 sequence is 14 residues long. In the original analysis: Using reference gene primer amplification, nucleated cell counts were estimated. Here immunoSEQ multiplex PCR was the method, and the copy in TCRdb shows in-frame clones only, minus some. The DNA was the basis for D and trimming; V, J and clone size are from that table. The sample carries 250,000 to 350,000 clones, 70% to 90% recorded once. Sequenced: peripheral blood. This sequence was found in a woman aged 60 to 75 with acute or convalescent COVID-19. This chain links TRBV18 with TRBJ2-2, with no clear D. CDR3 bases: TGTGCCAGCACAGTCGGTACTGACACCGGGGAGCTGTTTTTT. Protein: CASTVGTDTGELFF. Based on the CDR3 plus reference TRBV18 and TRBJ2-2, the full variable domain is NAGVMQNPRHLVRRRGQEARLRCSPMKGHSHVYWYRQLPEEGLKFMVYLQKENIIDESGMPKERFSAEFPKEGPSILRIQQVVRGDSAAYFCASTVGTDTGELFFGEGSRLTVL.